Shown below are 6 T cell receptor beta chains from a single sample sequenced in a study of monozygotic twins with inflammatory bowel disease. TCRdb reprocessed the 5' RACE reads and stores each CDR3 protein as one record, lacking DNA. This sample's table reports fewer than 200,000 distinct CDR3 sequences. The source material was blood. Every receptor here comes from a human donor with ulcerative colitis or Crohn's disease, or a healthy co-twin of an affected twin (not recorded which).

V gene TRBV5-6 combines with J gene TRBJ2-4; the D call from TCRdb, TRBD1, cannot be confirmed without DNA. Germline assignment: CDR1 SGHDT and CDR2 YYEEEE. The CDR3 runs to 16 residues. CDR3 loop: CASSYDRGVVKNIQYF.

The J gene is TRBJ2-2, the V gene TRBV20-1; lacking DNA, the TRBD1 call made by TCRdb goes unchecked. CDR3 length equals 16 residues. Germline loops: CDR1 DFQATT, CDR2 SNEGSKA (reference sequence). Here the CDR3 reads CSAITGTGGHTGELFF.

The chain employs TRBV7-2 and TRBJ1-5; the TCRdb call, TRBD1, lacks DNA for checking. Germline loops: CDR1 SGHTA, CDR2 FQGNSA. The CDR3 extends over 15 amino acids. The CDR3 sequence is CASSLSDRGHQPQHF.

The chain employs TRBV5-1 and TRBJ1-1. The CDR3 runs 13 residues. CDR1 SGHRS and CDR2 YFSETQ come from the germline V gene. The CDR3 spells CASSLEQNTEAFF.

The chain couples TRBV5-1 to TRBJ2-7; TCRdb selects TRBD1, and the lack of DNA leaves this call unchecked. This CDR3 comprises 14 residues. Germline values: CDR1 SGHRS, CDR2 YFSETQ. CDR3 sequence reads: CASSLTTGAYEQYF.

This chain joins TRBV12-3 or TRBV12-4 and TRBJ2-1; TCRdb gives TRBD2 as the D gene, but with no DNA this cannot be confirmed. CDR3 size: 14 residues. CDR3 residues: CASRLKLVVNEQFF.